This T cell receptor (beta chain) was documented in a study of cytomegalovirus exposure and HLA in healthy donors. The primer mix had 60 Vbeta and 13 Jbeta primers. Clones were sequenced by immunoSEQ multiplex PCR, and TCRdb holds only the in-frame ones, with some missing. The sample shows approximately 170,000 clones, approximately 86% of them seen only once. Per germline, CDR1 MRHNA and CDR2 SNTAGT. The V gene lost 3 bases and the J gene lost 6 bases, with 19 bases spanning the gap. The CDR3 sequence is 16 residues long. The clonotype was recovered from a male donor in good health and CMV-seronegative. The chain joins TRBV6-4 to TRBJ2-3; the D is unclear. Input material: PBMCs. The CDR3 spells CASSEVLGSPRDTQYF. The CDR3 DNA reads TGTGCCAGCAGTGAGGTTCTCGGGTCCCCTCGGGATACGCAGTATTTT.